This T cell receptor (beta chain) was sequenced in a study of cytomegalovirus exposure and HLA in healthy donors. PCR amplification relied on 60 Vbeta primers (plus 13 Jbeta primers). Generated by immunoSEQ multiplex PCR, the TCRdb table keeps only in-frame clones and is missing some. The sample consists of about 130,000 clones, 80% to 90% of them appearing once. The ends lost 1 base at V and 3 bases at J; junction bases unmatched: 9. This CDR3 comprises 16 residues. In germline, CDR1 is MDHEN, CDR2 SYDVKM. The origin of this receptor is a woman between 35 and 50 years old in good health and CMV-seropositive. Sequencing was carried out using PBMCs. The V call is TRBV28, the J call TRBJ2-7, with 7 bases lining up with TRBD2. The CDR3 is CASSLFSLASGYEQYF. CDR3 sequence (DNA): TGTGCCAGCAGTTTATTTAGCTTGGCTAGCGGCTACGAGCAGTACTTC.